The following is a T cell receptor (beta chain) sequence with its context. Its antigen is unknown. The data derive from a study of beta chain features in type 1 diabetes. Overall study findings and caveats: Cells carrying high TCR expression could end up over-represented when cDNA is sequenced. In patients and controls equally, PCR might favor templates that are shorter. TCRB CDR3 length was moderately but significantly reduced in all four CD4+ subsets of Type 1 diabetes patients.

Every isolated RNA sample was fully reverse transcribed, so sequencing captured expressed TCRB transcripts. About 3.57 million reads per sample were averaged for naive, central memory and regulatory samples. The table came from immunoSEQ multiplex PCR; TCRdb's copy has only in-frame clones and leaves some out. The table lists about 160,000 clones, around 8.6% of them singletons. CDR3 size: 14 residues. Deletions cut 4 bases from V and 8 bases from J, with 18 bases between. CDR1 is SGHRS and CDR2 is YFSETQ in the germline V gene. Sequencing was carried out using central memory CD4+ T cells from blood. This receptor was obtained from a woman aged 18-29 years with type 1 diabetes. This sequence joins TRBV5-1 and TRBJ1-2, with D possibly being TRBD1 (6 bases). DNA for the CDR3: TGCGCCAGCAGCAGCTTGATCGCAGGGGACGGCTACACCTTC. This gives the protein CASSSLIAGDGYTF. Using reference TRBV5-1 and TRBJ1-2 for the parts outside the CDR3, the full variable domain is KAGVTQTPRYLIKTRGQQVTLSCSPISGHRSVSWYQQTPGQGLQFLFEYFSETQRNKGNFPGRFSGRQFSNSRSEMNVSTLELGDSALYLCASSSLIAGDGYTFGSGTRLTVV.